The clone carrying this T cell receptor beta chain was detected ten times or more. What it binds is not known. Unique molecular identifiers (one per individual cDNA molecule) were attached. Each CDR3 protein gets one entry after TCRdb re-called the 5' RACE reads with MiXCR. This sample has about 18,000 distinct CDR3 sequences; roughly 6.1% occur once, and the top ten carry over 5%. The data were taken from a study of early T cells in non-severe SARS-CoV-2 infection. Study-wide background: Unsorted whole-blood RNA was sequenced in bulk, leaving chains unpaired. Overall study results and limits: Database matching using VDJdb favored anti-spike CD8 responses, with private and CD4 specificities left missing.

Germline V lookup: CDR1 MGHDK, CDR2 SYGVNS. Trimming shortened V by 1 base and J by 3 bases, and 13 bases separated the two germline ends. CDR3 length: 15 amino acids. This clonotype was obtained from an adult who was a healthcare worker with PCR-confirmed SARS-CoV-2 infection or an uninfected control (not recorded which). The chain recombines TRBV25-1 with TRBJ2-7; either TRBD1 or TRBD2 may fit D (5 bases each). The sequenced sample consisted of whole blood. The CDR3 loop reads CASSESEGTFYEQYF. CDR3 nucleotide sequence: TGTGCCAGCAGTGAATCCGAGGGGACCTTCTACGAGCAGTACTTC.